Described below is a single T cell receptor beta chain sequence and its context. The data belong to a study of blood T cell repertoires in COVID-19. Study overall: Samples taken during acute and convalescent COVID-19 were collected in the United States, Italy and Spain. Sources were T cells, B-cell-depleted T cells, or PBMCs; the material itself was cDNA or gDNA.

With 4 bases clipped from V and 8 bases from J, the junction kept 8 bases outside the gene matches. CDR1 LNHDA and CDR2 SQIVND come from the germline V gene (reference sequence). The CDR3 is 15 residues long. Under the authors' procedure: How many nucleated cells were present was estimated from reference gene primer amplification. Sequencing was performed with immunoSEQ multiplex PCR; in TCRdb, only in-frame clones are kept and a portion is missing. That table furnishes V, J and clone size, whereas the DNA furnished D and trimming. The sample holds hundreds of thousands of clones; approximately 90% are singletons and the top ten take roughly 3.5%.

Sequencing used peripheral blood. This chain connects TRBV19 to TRBJ1-6, with 7 bases matching TRBD1. The origin of this receptor is a woman under 30 who had recovered from COVID-19. Here the CDR3 DNA reads TGTGCCAGTAGTAGACAGGGCCAGGTGGATTCACCCCTCCACTTT. Its protein is CASSRQGQVDSPLHF.